The sequence of this TCR beta chain was determined in a study of blood T cell repertoires in COVID-19. Germline V gene lookup returns CDR1 LGHDT and CDR2 YNNKEL (reference sequence). Germline trimming cut 4 bases from V and 4 bases from J; bases unmatched to any gene: 9. The CDR3 loop spans 16 amino acids. The table came from immunoSEQ multiplex PCR; TCRdb's copy has only in-frame clones and leaves some out. The repertoire holds tens of thousands of clones, with 75% to 95% as singletons. This TCR derives from a woman of 80 years or more with acute or convalescent COVID-19. The sample taken for sequencing was peripheral blood. V usage is TRBV3-1 (or the pseudogene TRBV3-2) and J usage is TRBJ2-5, with TRBD2 identical over 10 bases. CDR3 DNA: TGTGCCAGCAGCCGAAAGTCCAGCGGGGGGGGAGAGACCCAGTACTTC. It specifies CASSRKSSGGGETQYF.